This T cell receptor (beta chain) was documented in a study of cytomegalovirus exposure and HLA in healthy donors. Regarding the study as a whole: Analyzed later, association rates of TCRs varied across HLA loci, with DRB1 most and HLA-C fewest. Listed as cytomegalovirus-associated were more than 150 TCR beta chains. The presence/absence work took it that sequencing depth was about the same across donors.

Looked up from germline, CDR1 is SGDLS and CDR2 is YYNGEE. This CDR3 contains 13 residues. V gave up 3 bases and J gave up 5 bases, with 8 bases separating them. Primers: 60 Vbeta forward and 13 Jbeta reverse. Measured with immunoSEQ multiplex PCR; TCRdb has only the in-frame clones, and not every one. The table lists more than 90,000 clones, approximately 81% of them singletons. A note on this clone: Its antigen is currently unknown.

Material for sequencing was PBMCs. The receptor's source is a woman in her forties in good health and CMV-seronegative. The genes are TRBV9 and TRBJ1-4; D gene unclear. In DNA form, the CDR3 reads TGTGCCAGCAGCGGAGGGCTGAATGAAAAACTGTTTTTT. Protein product: CASSGGLNEKLFF.